These 20 T cell receptor beta chains were all obtained from the same sample, sequenced in a study of metastatic and nonmetastatic thyroid tumors (TCRdb year 2020). No treatment had been received by any patient before thyroid surgery. The library came from PCR. Sequencing instrument: Illumina HiSeq 4000. TCRdb itself trimmed the public reads at Q25 with fastp, ran MiXCR and retained productive beta chains. A total of roughly 28,000 clones appear in this sample, 20% to 25% of them only once. Of the sample, approximately 40% falls within the top ten clones. The sample was blood. The receptors originated from a female donor with papillary thyroid cancer or a benign thyroid nodule (not recorded which). Some clones in this sample may be carry-over from other donors' samples.

This rearrangement joins TRBV20-1 to TRBJ2-2; D may be TRBD1 (6 bases). The germline V gene has CDR1 DFQATT and CDR2 SNEGSKA (reference sequence). Trimming pared 0 bases from V and 3 bases from J, leaving 8 bases between. This CDR3 has 14 amino acids. CDR3: CSARDHRDTGELFF. CDR3 nucleotide sequence: TGCAGTGCTAGAGATCACAGGGACACCGGGGAGCTGTTTTTT.

This clone has at least ten counts. The chain has TRBV7-3 and TRBJ2-7; D assignment may be TRBD1 or TRBD2 (6 bases each). V was pared by 1 base and J by 7 bases, with 11 bases between. There are 13 residues in the CDR3. CDR1 SGHTA and CDR2 FQGTGA come from the germline V gene. CDR3 nucleotides: TGTGCCAGCAGCTTAATGGGGGCGGGGGAGCAGTACTTC. Protein product: CASSLMGAGEQYF.

Details on this clone: Without the conserved terminal phenylalanine or tryptophan, this CDR3 likely stems from a read error. The chain employs TRBV30 and TRBJ2-7, with 9 bases fitting TRBD1. CDR1 and CDR2 from the germline V gene are GTSNPN and SVGIG (reference sequence). The CDR3 is 13 residues long. V lost 5 bases, J lost 9 bases, and 11 bases stayed unmatched. The CDR3 DNA follows: TGTGCCTGGGAGGGACAGGGCGCGGTCGGGCAGTACTCC. Its protein product is CAWEGQGAVGQYS.

This clone has a count of ten or more. The J gene is TRBJ1-2, the V gene TRBV27, with D perhaps TRBD1 (5 bases). The CDR3 spans 16 residues. CDR1 and CDR2 from the germline V gene are MNHEY and SMNVEV (reference sequence). V was clipped by 3 bases and J by 4 bases, with 18 bases between them. In DNA form, the CDR3 reads TGTGCCAGCAGTTTCCTCCCCGTGGGGGTGGGCTATGGCTACACCTTC. Translation gives CASSFLPVGVGYGYTF.

This clone has ten or more counts. The V gene is TRBV30, the J gene TRBJ2-1; 8 bases line up with TRBD2. V lost 0 bases to trimming and J lost 7 bases; unmatched junction nucleotides: 5. The CDR3 is 14 amino acids. Germline assignment: CDR1 GTSNPN and CDR2 SVGIG (reference sequence). The CDR3 is CAWSVRGGRNEQFF. In DNA, the CDR3 is TGTGCCTGGAGTGTCCGGGGGGGAAGGAATGAGCAGTTCTTC.

Ten or more counts support this clone. V is TRBV29-1 and J is TRBJ2-1; TRBD2 aligns across 11 bases. Germline V lookup: CDR1 SQVTM, CDR2 ANQGSEA. The CDR3 consists of 15 residues. V shed 3 bases, J shed 3 bases, and the junction held 4 bases outside the gene matches. For the CDR3, the DNA is TGCAGCGTTGAGTCTAGCGGGGGGTTCTACAATGAGCAGTTCTTC. This encodes CSVESSGGFYNEQFF.

The chain carries TRBV30 and TRBJ1-6; D is undetermined. The CDR3 consists of 15 residues. V was clipped by 0 bases and J by 6 bases, with 12 bases between them. From germline, CDR1 is GTSNPN and CDR2 SVGIG (reference sequence). CDR3 DNA sequence: TGTGCCTGGAGTGTCTGGGTTCGGCCTAATTCACCCCTCCACTTT. This translates into CAWSVWVRPNSPLHF. The whole variable domain, remainder taken from reference TRBV30 and TRBJ1-6, is SQTIHQWPATLVQPVGSPLSLECTVEGTSNPNLYWYRQAAGRGLQLLFYSVGIGQISSEVPQNLSASRPQDRQFILSSKKLLLSDSGFYLCAWSVWVRPNSPLHFGNGTRLTVT.

This clone appeared many times. The rearrangement joins TRBV20-1 to TRBJ2-5; D is undetermined. Trimming left V 2 bases short and J 1 base short, with 2 bases between. Germline loops: CDR1 DFQATT, CDR2 SNEGSKA (reference sequence). The CDR3 extends over 11 amino acids. As DNA, the CDR3 is TGCAGTGCTAGAACCCAAGAGACCCAGTACTTC. Its protein product is CSARTQETQYF.

This clone was seen a few times. This sequence joins TRBV24-1 and TRBJ2-7, with TRBD1 identical over 7 bases. This CDR3 comprises 15 residues. Trimming removed 2 bases from V and 0 bases from J; junction bases left unmatched: 3. Germline V CDR1 and CDR2: KGHDR, SFDVKD. CDR3 in amino acids: CATSDSRGYSYEQYF. In nucleotides, the CDR3 is TGTGCCACCAGTGATTCCAGGGGGTACTCCTACGAGCAGTACTTC.

This clone was counted at least ten times. CDR3 DNA sequence: TGTGCCAGCAGCTTAGGCCCGGGGGGTACGCTCGGCTACACCTTC. Its translation: CASSLGPGGTLGYTF. This chain links TRBV13 with TRBJ1-2, with D possibly TRBD1 on 5 matching bases. Trimming removed 0 bases at V and 8 bases at J, with 16 bases between. Germline loops: CDR1 PRHDT, CDR2 FYEKMQ (reference sequence). This CDR3 comprises 15 residues.

The chain has TRBV12-3 or TRBV12-4 and TRBJ2-2; a possible D gene is TRBD2 (6 bases). V was trimmed by 5 bases and J by 3 bases, leaving 10 bases between them. The CDR3 consists of 14 residues. The CDR3 DNA follows: TGTGCCAGCAGTGACGGGACTGACACCGGGGAGCTGTTTTTT. This encodes CASSDGTDTGELFF.

The table lists this clone with a few counts. The genes are TRBV7-8 and TRBJ2-7; TRBD1 might be the D (5 bases). With 0 bases removed from V and 3 bases from J, the gap between germline ends came to 6 bases. Germline CDR1 is SGHVS and CDR2 is FQNEAQ. The CDR3 is 13 residues long. CDR3 in DNA: TGTGCCAGCAGCTTAGCACAGGACTACGAGCAGTACTTC. It yields the protein CASSLAQDYEQYF.

This chain joins TRBV7-8 and TRBJ1-3; D is ambiguous. The germline V and J ends were trimmed by 4 bases and 4 bases, with 23 bases remaining between them. CDR1 and CDR2 (germline): SGHVS, FQNEAQ. The CDR3 runs to 18 residues. The CDR3 nucleotides read TGTGCCAGCAGCTCCCGTAGAGTTGGAGTTGGAGAGGGAAACACCATATATTTT. Translated, it gives CASSSRRVGVGEGNTIYF.

This chain uses TRBV5-4 with TRBJ1-2; maybe TRBD1 (5 bases). CDR3 length: 15 amino acids. Looked up from germline, CDR1 is SGHNT and CDR2 is YYREEE (reference sequence). V was trimmed by 4 bases and J by 7 bases, leaving 20 bases between them. CDR3 protein: CASSTRHRMPGGYTF. The CDR3, as DNA: TGTGCCAGCAGCACCCGACACAGGATGCCGGGTGGCTACACCTTC.

The chain carries TRBV6-6 and TRBJ1-6; D might be TRBD1 (6 bases). Germline CDR1 MNHNY, CDR2 SVGAGI (reference sequence). V lost 4 bases and J 8 bases, leaving 15 bases between the germline ends. This CDR3 has 15 residues. DNA of the CDR3: TGTGCCAGCAGTTTCACAGGGTCCCCTTATTCACCCCTCCACTTT. Translated: CASSFTGSPYSPLHF.

This clone appeared a single time. A junction end diverges from the germline sequence, so it may reflect a read error. The gene calls are TRBV28 and TRBJ2-1; TRBD2 agrees at 9 bases. The germline CDR1 and CDR2 sequences are MDHEN and SYDVKM. The CDR3 runs to 16 residues. The CDR3 sequence is CARTRGGGRAYNEHFF. CDR3 DNA: TGTGCCAGAACCCGTGGAGGCGGGAGGGCATACAATGAGCATTTCTTC.

The V gene is TRBV20-1, the J gene TRBJ2-1; TRBD1 aligns across 10 bases. The germline V gene has CDR1 DFQATT and CDR2 SNEGSKA (reference sequence). Trimming took 6 bases from V and 3 from J; bases not matched to a gene: 5. The CDR3 totals 14 residues. CDR3 loop: CSAPGTGDYNEQFF. CDR3 nucleotides: TGCAGTGCACCCGGGACAGGGGACTACAATGAGCAGTTCTTC.

This clone occurred many times. This rearrangement joins TRBV3-1 to TRBJ2-3, with TRBD2 identical over 8 bases. Losses at the gene ends were 4 bases for V and 3 bases for J; bases not matched to a gene: 12. Germline-derived CDR1 and CDR2 are LGHDT and YNNKEL (reference sequence). The CDR3 runs 17 residues. The chain's CDR3 is CASSPGTRKKVTDTQYF. CDR3 coding DNA: TGTGCCAGCAGCCCCGGGACTAGAAAGAAGGTGACAGATACGCAGTATTTT.

The table lists this clone with a few counts. The chain links TRBV2 to TRBJ2-3; no definite D call. Germline loops: CDR1 SNHLY, CDR2 FYNNEI. The length of the CDR3 is 13 residues. The V end lost 11 bases, the J end lost 2 bases, and 14 bases lay between the germline ends. The CDR3 loop reads CAFGPSLTDTQYF. In nucleotides, the CDR3 is TGTGCCTTCGGGCCGTCGCTCACAGATACGCAGTATTTT.

This clone was seen repeatedly, ten times or more. Additional DNA sequences in this sample encode the identical CDR3. CDR3 DNA sequence: TGTGCCAGCAGTGAGATCCCGAACACTGAAGCTTTCTTT. Residues: CASSEIPNTEAFF. V gene TRBV6-4 combines with J gene TRBJ1-1; no clear D. The V gene's germline CDR1 is MRHNA and CDR2 SNTAGT. This CDR3 contains 13 residues. Trimming left V 3 bases short and J 1 base short, with 6 bases between.